Listed below are T cell receptor beta chains from one sample, sequenced in a study of cytomegalovirus exposure and HLA in healthy donors. The protocol was immunoSEQ multiplex PCR, while the TCRdb copy is restricted to in-frame clones and leaves out a portion. The sample lists 70,000 to 95,000 clones, less than 85% occurring once. The sequenced sample was PBMCs. These receptors came from a human donor in good health. The conserved cysteine and the conserved F or W are not part of the CDR3 here. Fields, in order: clone size, V gene, CDR3 protein. Clone size is given for some rows only: seen once, a few or many times, or a class if the clone is expanded.

abundance: -; v_gene: TRBV23-1; CDR3aa: ASSPGRNT
abundance: -; v_gene: TRBV5-1; CDR3aa: ASSFQFGANEKLF
abundance: -; v_gene: TRBV13; CDR3aa: ASSTGGTRGETQY
abundance: -; v_gene: TRBV18; CDR3aa: ASSPSGWDNEQF
abundance: -; v_gene: TRBV6-5; CDR3aa: ASRQQGLGGYT
abundance: -; v_gene: TRBV5-1; CDR3aa: ASSLSVGTGFGYGYT
abundance: -; v_gene: TRBV30; CDR3aa: AWRARGLSSYNEQF
abundance: -; v_gene: TRBV29-1; CDR3aa: SVERGEQF
abundance: once; v_gene: TRBV6-4; CDR3aa: ASSDSSYGYT
abundance: -; v_gene: TRBV19; CDR3aa: ASSLRQGGYEQY